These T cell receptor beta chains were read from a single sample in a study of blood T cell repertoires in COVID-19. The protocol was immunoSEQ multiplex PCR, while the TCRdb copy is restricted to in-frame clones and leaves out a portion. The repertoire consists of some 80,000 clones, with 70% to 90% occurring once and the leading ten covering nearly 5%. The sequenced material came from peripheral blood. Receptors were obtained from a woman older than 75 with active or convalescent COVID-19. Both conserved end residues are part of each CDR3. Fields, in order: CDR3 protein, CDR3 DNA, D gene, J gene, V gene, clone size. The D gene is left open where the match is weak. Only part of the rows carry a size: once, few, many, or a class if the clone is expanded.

cdr3_aa: CASSLKTLGGVSSYNEQFF
cdr3_nt: TGTGCCAGCAGCTTAAAGACTTTAGGGGGCGTGAGCTCCTACAATGAGCAGTTCTTC
d_call: TRBD1
j_call: TRBJ2-1
v_call: TRBV7-2
clone_size: .

cdr3_aa: CASGLGTYEQYF
cdr3_nt: TGTGCTAGTGGTTTGGGTACCTACGAGCAGTACTTC
d_call: .
j_call: TRBJ2-7
v_call: TRBV12-5
clone_size: .

cdr3_aa: CASSLGTAGTDTQYF
cdr3_nt: TGTGCCAGCAGTCTCGGGACAGCCGGCACAGATACGCAGTATTTT
d_call: TRBD1
j_call: TRBJ2-3
v_call: TRBV28
clone_size: .

cdr3_aa: CASSFAGVRETQYF
cdr3_nt: TGTGCCAGTAGTTTTGCGGGGGTAAGAGAGACCCAGTACTTC
d_call: TRBD2
j_call: TRBJ2-5
v_call: TRBV19
clone_size: .

cdr3_aa: CAWSPGGGTEAFF
cdr3_nt: TGTGCCTGGAGTCCAGGGGGCGGGACTGAAGCTTTCTTT
d_call: TRBD1
j_call: TRBJ1-1
v_call: TRBV30
clone_size: .

cdr3_aa: CASTPGGGRELFF
cdr3_nt: TGTGCCAGCACCCCGGGGGGGGGCCGGGAGCTGTTTTTT
d_call: TRBD2
j_call: TRBJ2-2
v_call: TRBV7-2
clone_size: few

cdr3_aa: CASSSTVAGVNEQFF
cdr3_nt: TGCGCCAGCAGCTCGACGGTCGCGGGGGTCAATGAGCAGTTCTTC
d_call: TRBD2
j_call: TRBJ2-1
v_call: TRBV5-1
clone_size: .

cdr3_aa: CASSLEGQGSYEQYF
cdr3_nt: TGTGCCAGCAGCTTAGAGGGACAGGGTTCCTACGAGCAGTACTTC
d_call: TRBD1
j_call: TRBJ2-7
v_call: TRBV7-2
clone_size: .

cdr3_aa: CASSLDPGAGNEQFF
cdr3_nt: TGCGCCAGCAGCTTGGATCCGGGAGCAGGGAATGAGCAGTTCTTC
d_call: .
j_call: TRBJ2-1
v_call: TRBV5-1
clone_size: .

cdr3_aa: CAWNRKDRGNSPLHF
cdr3_nt: TGTGCCTGGAATAGAAAAGACAGGGGGAATTCACCCCTCCACTTT
d_call: TRBD1
j_call: TRBJ1-6
v_call: TRBV30
clone_size: .

cdr3_aa: CASRAGTGGRTQYF
cdr3_nt: TGCGCCAGCAGGGCCGGGACAGGGGGACGGACCCAGTACTTC
d_call: TRBD1
j_call: TRBJ2-5
v_call: TRBV10-2
clone_size: .

cdr3_aa: CSVEFEYGTQRGKTDTQYF
cdr3_nt: TGCAGCGTTGAGTTTGAGTACGGGACACAGAGGGGAAAGACAGATACGCAGTATTTT
d_call: .
j_call: TRBJ2-3
v_call: TRBV29-1
clone_size: .

cdr3_aa: CASRTPVPRDEQYF
cdr3_nt: TGTGCCAGCAGAACGCCGGTCCCCAGGGACGAGCAGTACTTC
d_call: .
j_call: TRBJ2-7
v_call: TRBV6-5
clone_size: .

cdr3_aa: CATSGHTGGGGYGYTF
cdr3_nt: TGTGCCACCAGCGGCCACACAGGGGGCGGAGGCTATGGCTACACCTTC
d_call: TRBD1
j_call: TRBJ1-2
v_call: TRBV15
clone_size: .

cdr3_aa: CASSPTGLYGYTF
cdr3_nt: TGTGCCAGCAGCCCGACAGGGCTCTATGGCTACACCTTC
d_call: TRBD1
j_call: TRBJ1-2
v_call: TRBV3-1/TRBV3-2
clone_size: .

cdr3_aa: CASSIGQGNTEAFF
cdr3_nt: TGTGCCAGTAGTATAGGACAGGGAAACACTGAAGCTTTCTTT
d_call: TRBD1
j_call: TRBJ1-1
v_call: TRBV19
clone_size: .

cdr3_aa: CASSSDRGTYNEQFF
cdr3_nt: TGTGCCAGCAGTTCCGACAGGGGAACCTACAATGAGCAGTTCTTC
d_call: TRBD1
j_call: TRBJ2-1
v_call: TRBV6-2/TRBV6-3
clone_size: .

cdr3_aa: CATGRGGEETQYF
cdr3_nt: TGTGCCACCGGTAGGGGTGGGGAAGAGACCCAGTACTTC
d_call: .
j_call: TRBJ2-5
v_call: TRBV15
clone_size: once

cdr3_aa: CASSLYGRASDEQYF
cdr3_nt: TGTGCCAGCAGTTTATACGGCAGGGCAAGTGACGAGCAGTACTTC
d_call: .
j_call: TRBJ2-7
v_call: TRBV28
clone_size: .

cdr3_aa: CASSRTSGRDYEQYF
cdr3_nt: TGTGCCAGCAGCCGGACTAGTGGGAGGGACTACGAGCAGTACTTC
d_call: TRBD2
j_call: TRBJ2-7
v_call: TRBV5-4
clone_size: .

cdr3_aa: CATLPKAGQGISNEQFF
cdr3_nt: TGTGCCACTCTCCCGAAAGCGGGACAGGGGATTTCTAATGAGCAGTTCTTC
d_call: TRBD1
j_call: TRBJ2-1
v_call: TRBV10-3
clone_size: .

cdr3_aa: CASSPAGVAGYRETQYF
cdr3_nt: TGTGCCAGCAGCCCAGCGGGGGTAGCGGGATACCGAGAGACCCAGTACTTC
d_call: TRBD2
j_call: TRBJ2-5
v_call: TRBV28
clone_size: .

cdr3_aa: CASSLEPGLSNQPQHF
cdr3_nt: TGTGCCAGCAGCTTAGAGCCAGGGCTTAGCAATCAGCCCCAGCATTTT
d_call: .
j_call: TRBJ1-5
v_call: TRBV7-2
clone_size: few

cdr3_aa: CSVTGLAGGSSSYNEQFF
cdr3_nt: TGCAGCGTGACCGGACTAGCGGGGGGCTCTAGCTCCTACAATGAGCAGTTCTTC
d_call: TRBD2
j_call: TRBJ2-1
v_call: TRBV29-1
clone_size: .

cdr3_aa: CASSYRQVQETQYF
cdr3_nt: TGTGCCAGCAGTTACCGTCAGGTCCAAGAGACCCAGTACTTC
d_call: .
j_call: TRBJ2-5
v_call: TRBV6-2/TRBV6-3
clone_size: .

cdr3_aa: CASSPYKNTEAFF
cdr3_nt: TGTGCCAGCTCACCGTACAAGAACACTGAAGCTTTCTTT
d_call: .
j_call: TRBJ1-1
v_call: TRBV18
clone_size: .

cdr3_aa: CASSQAWGEKTQYF
cdr3_nt: TGCGCCAGCAGCCAAGCGTGGGGGGAGAAGACCCAGTACTTC
d_call: .
j_call: TRBJ2-5
v_call: TRBV4-1
clone_size: .

cdr3_aa: CASSSPVALSSYGYTF
cdr3_nt: TGTGCCAGCAGTTCGCCCGTGGCCCTTTCATCCTATGGCTACACCTTC
d_call: .
j_call: TRBJ1-2
v_call: TRBV28
clone_size: .

cdr3_aa: CASSLARGRWTGELFF
cdr3_nt: TGTGCCAGCAGCTTAGCAAGGGGCCGATGGACCGGGGAGCTGTTTTTT
d_call: .
j_call: TRBJ2-2
v_call: TRBV7-9
clone_size: .

cdr3_aa: CASSLRENEQFF
cdr3_nt: TGTGCCAGCAGTTTACGGGAGAATGAGCAGTTCTTC
d_call: .
j_call: TRBJ2-1
v_call: TRBV12-3/TRBV12-4
clone_size: .

cdr3_aa: CAWSPDRTGGYEQYF
cdr3_nt: TGTGCCTGGAGCCCCGACAGAACCGGGGGCTACGAGCAGTACTTC
d_call: .
j_call: TRBJ2-7
v_call: TRBV30
clone_size: .

cdr3_aa: CASSPGGEGAAAFF
cdr3_nt: TGCGCCAGCAGCCCCGGGGGTGAGGGGGCGGCAGCTTTCTTT
d_call: TRBD1
j_call: TRBJ1-1
v_call: TRBV5-1
clone_size: .

cdr3_aa: CASSAPRETQYF
cdr3_nt: TGCGCCAGCAGCGCCCCTAGAGAGACCCAGTACTTC
d_call: .
j_call: TRBJ2-5
v_call: TRBV4-3
clone_size: .

cdr3_aa: CASSVGTSGRVTDTQYF
cdr3_nt: TGTGCCAGCAGCGTCGGGACTAGCGGGAGAGTCACAGATACGCAGTATTTT
d_call: TRBD2
j_call: TRBJ2-3
v_call: TRBV7-6
clone_size: .

cdr3_aa: CASSHRGSGEKLFF
cdr3_nt: TGTGCCAGTAGCCACAGGGGATCGGGTGAAAAACTGTTTTTT
d_call: TRBD1
j_call: TRBJ1-4
v_call: TRBV19
clone_size: .

cdr3_aa: CASSPRPGTSLTYEQYF
cdr3_nt: TGTGCCAGCAGCCCCCGCCCCGGGACTAGCCTAACCTACGAGCAGTACTTC
d_call: TRBD2
j_call: TRBJ2-7
v_call: TRBV11-2
clone_size: .

cdr3_aa: CATSDPEPGTDTDTQYF
cdr3_nt: TGTGCCACCAGTGATCCCGAGCCCGGGACAGACACAGATACGCAGTATTTT
d_call: TRBD1
j_call: TRBJ2-3
v_call: TRBV24-1
clone_size: once

cdr3_aa: CATSDFTGLYGYTF
cdr3_nt: TGTGCCACCAGTGATTTTACAGGGCTCTATGGCTACACCTTC
d_call: .
j_call: TRBJ1-2
v_call: TRBV24-1
clone_size: .

cdr3_aa: CASSKGTSHNYGYTF
cdr3_nt: TGTGCCAGCAGCAAAGGGACAAGTCATAACTATGGCTACACCTTC
d_call: .
j_call: TRBJ1-2
v_call: TRBV7-2
clone_size: .

cdr3_aa: CASGTGVDQPQHF
cdr3_nt: TGTGCCAGTGGGACAGGGGTTGATCAGCCCCAGCATTTT
d_call: TRBD1
j_call: TRBJ1-5
v_call: TRBV28
clone_size: .

cdr3_aa: CASRILGGKAFF
cdr3_nt: TGTGCCAGCAGGATCCTTGGAGGGAAAGCTTTCTTT
d_call: .
j_call: TRBJ1-1
v_call: TRBV7-8
clone_size: .

cdr3_aa: CASSPLGGRVTEAFF
cdr3_nt: TGTGCCAGCTCACCCCTCGGGGGGCGGGTAACTGAAGCTTTCTTT
d_call: .
j_call: TRBJ1-1
v_call: TRBV18
clone_size: .

cdr3_aa: CAISGLAGGSPWEQFF
cdr3_nt: TGTGCCATCAGTGGGTTAGCGGGAGGGTCCCCTTGGGAGCAGTTCTTC
d_call: TRBD2
j_call: TRBJ2-1
v_call: TRBV10-3
clone_size: .

cdr3_aa: CASSWVSQGKDEQYF
cdr3_nt: TGTGCCAGCAGTTGGGTCTCACAGGGGAAGGACGAGCAGTACTTC
d_call: TRBD1
j_call: TRBJ2-7
v_call: TRBV28
clone_size: .

cdr3_aa: CASTRTSGPQETQYF
cdr3_nt: TGTGCCAGCACACGGACTAGCGGACCTCAAGAGACCCAGTACTTC
d_call: TRBD2
j_call: TRBJ2-5
v_call: TRBV6-5
clone_size: .

cdr3_aa: CASSLSRVKLYF
cdr3_nt: TGTGCCAGCAGTTTATCGAGGGTAAAGTTGTATTTT
d_call: .
j_call: TRBJ2-3
v_call: TRBV27
clone_size: .

cdr3_aa: CATSIERESPLFF
cdr3_nt: TGTGCCACCAGTATCGAGCGGGAGTCCCCTCTGTTCTTC
d_call: TRBD2
j_call: TRBJ2-1
v_call: TRBV24-1
clone_size: few

cdr3_aa: CASSRNSGRGEQFF
cdr3_nt: TGTGCCAGCAGCCGCAACAGCGGGAGAGGTGAGCAGTTCTTC
d_call: TRBD2
j_call: TRBJ2-1
v_call: TRBV7-2
clone_size: .

cdr3_aa: CAISAGQGGPAQYF
cdr3_nt: TGTGCCATCAGTGCCGGACAGGGGGGCCCAGCCCAGTACTTC
d_call: TRBD1
j_call: TRBJ2-5
v_call: TRBV10-3
clone_size: .

cdr3_aa: CAISLTEVNSPLHF
cdr3_nt: TGTGCCATCAGTTTGACAGAGGTTAATTCACCCCTCCACTTT
d_call: .
j_call: TRBJ1-6
v_call: TRBV10-3
clone_size: .

cdr3_aa: CASSLGPREAITDTQYF
cdr3_nt: TGTGCCAGCAGCCTGGGTCCGAGGGAGGCCATCACAGATACGCAGTATTTT
d_call: .
j_call: TRBJ2-3
v_call: TRBV5-4
clone_size: .